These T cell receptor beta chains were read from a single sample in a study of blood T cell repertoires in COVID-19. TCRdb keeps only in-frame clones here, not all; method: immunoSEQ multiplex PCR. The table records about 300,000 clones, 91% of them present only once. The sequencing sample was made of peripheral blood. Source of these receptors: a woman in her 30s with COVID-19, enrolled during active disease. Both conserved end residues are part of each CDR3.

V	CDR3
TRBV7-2	CASSLDAGGNTDTQYF
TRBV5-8	CASSRGRVGMGYTF
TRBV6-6	CASSLPPRLAEYQETQYF
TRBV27	CASSLSGANVLTF
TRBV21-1	CASSARTGTTNEKLFF
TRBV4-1	CASSQGRGSDHEQYF
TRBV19	CASSTRQGYGYTF
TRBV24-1	CATSDLGSGRHYNEQFF
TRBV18	CASSPGADEAFF
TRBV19	CASSIETPYQPQHF
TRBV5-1	CASNPKSSYNEQFF
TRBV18	CASSSTGNYEQYF
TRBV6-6	CASSSPTDSGANVLTF
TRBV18	CASSPRGRNTGELFF
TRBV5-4	CASSWKLAGGKNTQYF
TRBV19	CATHGAEGSDTQYF
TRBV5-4	CASRLAGVRADTQYF
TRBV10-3	CAITGGSGTTDTQYF
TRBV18	CASSLTGTASSYNSPLHF
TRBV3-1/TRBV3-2	CASSLSTGAYNEQFF
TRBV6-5	CASGISGTTYEQYF
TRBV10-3	CAIRAGTGNGYTF
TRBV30	CAWKEGTGGPGELFF
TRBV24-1	CATSDHPTGTGELFF
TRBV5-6	CASSPTANTEAFF
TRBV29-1	CSVEVRNEKLFF
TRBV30	CAWRSGSGSYHEQYF
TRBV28	CASSFSGTEAFF
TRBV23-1	CASTPRQGANSPLHF
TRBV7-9	CASSLGDKVYEQYF
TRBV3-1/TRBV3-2	CASSQDQIAPYEQYF
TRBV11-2	CASSPDRVREKAFF
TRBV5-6	CASRPAGARSNYGYTF
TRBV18	CASSPESRPSYEQYF
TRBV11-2	CASSLNPSGSQTDTQYF
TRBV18	CASSPEAPGGGTHSPLHF
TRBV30	CAWSVSREGDEQYF
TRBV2	CASTLELRRTGNMSEAFF
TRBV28	CASLGGTGDGYTF
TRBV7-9	CASSHSSSREGYTGELFF
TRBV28	CASSFSLASLSYEQYF
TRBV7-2	CASSLGNRGDGYTF
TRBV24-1	CATSDLRGNQPQHF
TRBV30	CAWRQIRGSEEQYF
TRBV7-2	CASSLIAASSYNEQFF
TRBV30	CAWSTGPQGTEAFF
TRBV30	CAWTIGTDYGYTF
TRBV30	CAWSKGRQARASSGNTIYF
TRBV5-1	CASSSTSGSSYEQYF
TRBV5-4	CASSSFGGSEQFF
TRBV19	CASSGTGGAGDGYTF
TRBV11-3	CASSSRGTDTQYF
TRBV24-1	CATSDGPGQPNYGYTF
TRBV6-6	CASRKSTSGSPYEQYF
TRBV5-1	CASSQSGGVGNTEAFF